Each of the 2 T cell receptor beta chains below was sequenced from the same sample in a study of blood T cell repertoires in COVID-19. Assay: immunoSEQ multiplex PCR; the TCRdb copy retains only in-frame clones and omits some. The top ten hold around 8% of the sample, which has around 120,000 clones, less than 90% seen once. Sequencing used peripheral blood. These TCRs come from a man between 65 and 85 years old who had recovered from COVID-19.

In nucleotides, the CDR3 is TGTGCCAGCAGTTCGATCTATCCGACAGGCAATATCACAGATACGCAGTATTTT. Its protein is CASSSIYPTGNITDTQYF. The V and J genes are TRBV28 and TRBJ2-3; D may be TRBD1 (6 bases). CDR1 and CDR2 (germline): MDHEN, SYDVKM. The CDR3 is 18 amino acids. Trimming cost V 4 bases and J 2 bases, with 22 bases left between them.

The CDR3 protein is CAWSGVSLETQYF. The CDR3 bases are TGTGCCTGGAGCGGGGTTTCTTTAGAGACCCAGTACTTC. The chain uses TRBV30 and TRBJ2-5; a possible D gene is TRBD2 (5 bases). V lost 3 bases and J 4 bases, leaving 12 bases between the germline ends. This CDR3 has 13 residues. Germline V lookup: CDR1 GTSNPN, CDR2 SVGIG (reference sequence).